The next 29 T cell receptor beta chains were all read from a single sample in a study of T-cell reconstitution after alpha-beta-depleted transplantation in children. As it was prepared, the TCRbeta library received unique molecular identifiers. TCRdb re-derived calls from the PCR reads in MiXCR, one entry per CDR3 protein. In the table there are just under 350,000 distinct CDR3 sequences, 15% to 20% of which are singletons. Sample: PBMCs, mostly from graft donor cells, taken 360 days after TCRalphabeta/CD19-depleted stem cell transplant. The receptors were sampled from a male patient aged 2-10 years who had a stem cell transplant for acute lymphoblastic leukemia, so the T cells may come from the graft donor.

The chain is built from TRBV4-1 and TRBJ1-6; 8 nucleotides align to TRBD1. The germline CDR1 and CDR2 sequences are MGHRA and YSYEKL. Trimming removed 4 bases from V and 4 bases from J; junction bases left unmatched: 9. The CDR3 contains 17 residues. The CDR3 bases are TGCGCCAGCAGCCGGCCGGGACAGGATAGTTATAATTCACCCCTCCACTTT. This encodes CASSRPGQDSYNSPLHF.

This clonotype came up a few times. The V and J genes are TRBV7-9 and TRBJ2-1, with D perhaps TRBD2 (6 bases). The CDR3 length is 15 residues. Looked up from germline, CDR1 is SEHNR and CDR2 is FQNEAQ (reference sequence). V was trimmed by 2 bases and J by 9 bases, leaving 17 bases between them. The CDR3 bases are TGTGCCAGCAGCTTATATTACCCCGTGGGGGGTGAGCAGTTCTTC. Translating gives CASSLYYPVGGEQFF.

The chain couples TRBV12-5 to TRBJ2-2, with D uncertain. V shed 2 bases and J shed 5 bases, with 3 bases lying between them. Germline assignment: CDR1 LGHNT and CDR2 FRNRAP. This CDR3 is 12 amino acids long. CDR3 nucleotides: TGTGCTAGTGGTTTGACAACCGGGGAGCTGTTTTTT. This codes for CASGLTTGELFF.

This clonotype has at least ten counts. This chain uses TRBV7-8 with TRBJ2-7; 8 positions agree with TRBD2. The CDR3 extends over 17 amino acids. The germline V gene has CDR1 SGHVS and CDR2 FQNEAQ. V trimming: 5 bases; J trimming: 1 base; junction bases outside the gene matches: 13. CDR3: CASSERTSGGGSYEQYF. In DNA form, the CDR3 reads TGTGCCAGCAGCGAACGAACTAGCGGAGGAGGGTCCTACGAGCAGTACTTC.

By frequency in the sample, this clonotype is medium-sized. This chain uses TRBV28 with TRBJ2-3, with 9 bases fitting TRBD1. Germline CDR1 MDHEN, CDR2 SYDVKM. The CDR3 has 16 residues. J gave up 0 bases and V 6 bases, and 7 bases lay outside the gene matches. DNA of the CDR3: TGTGCCAGCAGCAACCGCGGACAGGGGAGCACAGATACGCAGTATTTT. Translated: CASSNRGQGSTDTQYF.

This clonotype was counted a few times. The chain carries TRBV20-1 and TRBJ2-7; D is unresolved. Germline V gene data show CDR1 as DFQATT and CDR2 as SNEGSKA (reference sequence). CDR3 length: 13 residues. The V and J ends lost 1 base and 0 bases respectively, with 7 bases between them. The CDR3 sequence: CSARALSSYEQYF. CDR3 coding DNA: TGCAGTGCTAGAGCACTGAGCTCCTACGAGCAGTACTTC.

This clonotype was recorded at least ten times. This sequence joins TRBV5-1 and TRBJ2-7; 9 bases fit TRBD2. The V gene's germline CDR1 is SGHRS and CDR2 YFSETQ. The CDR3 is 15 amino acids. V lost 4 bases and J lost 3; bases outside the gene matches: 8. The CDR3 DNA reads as TGCGCCAGCAGCGGGTCCGGTAGCGGGAGCTACGAGCAGTACTTC. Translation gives CASSGSGSGSYEQYF.

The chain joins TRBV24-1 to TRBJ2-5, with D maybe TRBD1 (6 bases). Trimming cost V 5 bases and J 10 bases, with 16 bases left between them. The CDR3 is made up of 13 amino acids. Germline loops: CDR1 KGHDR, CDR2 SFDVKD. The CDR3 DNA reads TGTGCCACCAGTGTACAGGGTCATGGGGTCCAGTACTTC. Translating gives CATSVQGHGVQYF.

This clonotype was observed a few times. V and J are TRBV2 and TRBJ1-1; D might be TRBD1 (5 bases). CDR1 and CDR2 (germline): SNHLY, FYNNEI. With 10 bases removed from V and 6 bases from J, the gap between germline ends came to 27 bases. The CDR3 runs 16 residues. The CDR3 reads CAIPHPLTVGVAEAFF. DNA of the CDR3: TGTGCCATCCCTCACCCCCTGACAGTGGGCGTCGCTGAAGCTTTCTTT.

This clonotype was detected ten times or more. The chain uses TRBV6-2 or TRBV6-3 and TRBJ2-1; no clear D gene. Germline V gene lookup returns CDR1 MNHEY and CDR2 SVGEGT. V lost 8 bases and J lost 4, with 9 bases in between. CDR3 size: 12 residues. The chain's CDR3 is CASLDNYNEQFF. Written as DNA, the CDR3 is TGTGCCAGCTTAGACAATTACAATGAGCAGTTCTTC.

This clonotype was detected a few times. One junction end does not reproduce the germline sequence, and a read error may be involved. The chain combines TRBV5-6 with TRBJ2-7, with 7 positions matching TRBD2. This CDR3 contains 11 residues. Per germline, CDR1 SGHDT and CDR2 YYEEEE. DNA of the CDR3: TGTGCCAGCAACAACCGGGACTACTTTATCTTC. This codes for CASNNRDYFIF.

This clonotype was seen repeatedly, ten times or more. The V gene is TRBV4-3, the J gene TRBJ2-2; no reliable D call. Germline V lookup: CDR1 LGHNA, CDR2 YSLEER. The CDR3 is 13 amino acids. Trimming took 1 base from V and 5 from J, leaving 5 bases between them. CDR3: CASSQGLTGELFF. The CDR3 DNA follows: TGCGCCAGCAGCCAAGGTCTAACCGGGGAGCTGTTTTTT.

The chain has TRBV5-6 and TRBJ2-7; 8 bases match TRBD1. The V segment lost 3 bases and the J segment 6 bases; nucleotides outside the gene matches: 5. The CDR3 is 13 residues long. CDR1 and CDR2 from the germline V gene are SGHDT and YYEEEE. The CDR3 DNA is TGTGCCAGCAGCTGGACAGGGCGAGCCGAGCAGTACTTC. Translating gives CASSWTGRAEQYF.

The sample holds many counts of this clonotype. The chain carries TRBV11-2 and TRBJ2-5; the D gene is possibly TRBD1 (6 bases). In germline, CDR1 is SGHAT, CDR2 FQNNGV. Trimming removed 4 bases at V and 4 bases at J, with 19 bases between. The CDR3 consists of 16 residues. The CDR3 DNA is TGTGCCAGCAGCTCCACTGGAGGACAGCGTGGAGAGACCCAGTACTTC. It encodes CASSSTGGQRGETQYF.

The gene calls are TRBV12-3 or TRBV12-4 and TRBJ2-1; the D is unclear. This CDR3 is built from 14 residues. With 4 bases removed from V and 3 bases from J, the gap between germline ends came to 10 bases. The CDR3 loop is CASSSGPRYNEQFF. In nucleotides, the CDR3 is TGTGCCAGCAGTTCAGGACCCCGCTACAATGAGCAGTTCTTC.

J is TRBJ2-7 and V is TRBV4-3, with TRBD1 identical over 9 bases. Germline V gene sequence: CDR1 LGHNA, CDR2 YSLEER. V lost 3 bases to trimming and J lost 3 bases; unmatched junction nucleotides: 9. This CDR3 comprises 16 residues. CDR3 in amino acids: CASSQIGGQGIYEQYF. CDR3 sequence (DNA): TGCGCCAGCAGCCAGATAGGGGGACAGGGAATCTACGAGCAGTACTTC.

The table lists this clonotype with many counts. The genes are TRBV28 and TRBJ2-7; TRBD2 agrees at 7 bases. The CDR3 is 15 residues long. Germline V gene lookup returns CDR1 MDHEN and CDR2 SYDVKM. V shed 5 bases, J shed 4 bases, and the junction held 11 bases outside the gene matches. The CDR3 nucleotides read TGTGCCAGCAGTAGTAAGCGGGACGACTTTTACGAGCAGTACTTC. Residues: CASSSKRDDFYEQYF.

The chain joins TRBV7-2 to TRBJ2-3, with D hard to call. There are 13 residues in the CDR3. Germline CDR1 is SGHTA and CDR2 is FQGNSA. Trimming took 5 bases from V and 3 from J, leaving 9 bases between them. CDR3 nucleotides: TGTGCCAGCAGCAAAGATGGGACAGATACGCAGTATTTT. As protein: CASSKDGTDTQYF.

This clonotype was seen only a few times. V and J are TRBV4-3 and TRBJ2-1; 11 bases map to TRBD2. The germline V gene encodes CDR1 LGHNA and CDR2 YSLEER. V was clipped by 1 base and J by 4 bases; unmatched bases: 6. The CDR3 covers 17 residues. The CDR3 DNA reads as TGCGCCAGCAGCCAAGTTGAACTAGCGGGAGCGTACAATGAGCAGTTCTTC. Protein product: CASSQVELAGAYNEQFF.

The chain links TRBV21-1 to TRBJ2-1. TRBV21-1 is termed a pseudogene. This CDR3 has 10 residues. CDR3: CASVVNEQFF. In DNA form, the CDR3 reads TGTGCCAGTGTGGTAAATGAGCAGTTCTTC.

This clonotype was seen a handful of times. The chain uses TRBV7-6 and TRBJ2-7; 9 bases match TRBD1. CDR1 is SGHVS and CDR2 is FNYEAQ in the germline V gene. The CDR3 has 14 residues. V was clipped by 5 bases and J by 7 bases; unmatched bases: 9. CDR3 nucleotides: TGTGCCAGCAGCGAGGGACAGGGAGTGAGGGAGCAGTACTTC. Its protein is CASSEGQGVREQYF.

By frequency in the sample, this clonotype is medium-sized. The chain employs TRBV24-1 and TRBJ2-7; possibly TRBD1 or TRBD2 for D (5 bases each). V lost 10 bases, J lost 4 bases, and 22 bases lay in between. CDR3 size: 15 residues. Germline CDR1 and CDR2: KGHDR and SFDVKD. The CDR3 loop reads CATPFTGTGVYEQYF. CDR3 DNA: TGTGCCACACCCTTTACCGGGACCGGCGTTTACGAGCAGTACTTC.

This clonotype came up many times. As DNA, the CDR3 is TGTGCCAGCAGTTGGGGGCAGGGAGAAGAGACCCAGTACTTC. The encoded protein is CASSWGQGEETQYF. V gene TRBV6-2 or TRBV6-3 combines with J gene TRBJ2-5; D might be TRBD1 (6 bases). The CDR3 is 14 amino acids. V dropped 4 bases and J dropped 3 bases, with 12 bases sitting between them. Germline loops: CDR1 MNHEY, CDR2 SVGEGT.

The CDR3 region is CASSQEGASPYTEAFF. The CDR3 bases are TGTGCCAGCAGCCAAGAGGGTGCATCCCCCTACACTGAAGCTTTCTTT. This chain joins TRBV14 and TRBJ1-1, with D uncertain. This CDR3 is built from 16 residues. Trimming shortened V by 0 bases and J by 3 bases, and 14 bases separated the two germline ends. Germline-derived CDR1 and CDR2 are SGHDN and FVKESK.

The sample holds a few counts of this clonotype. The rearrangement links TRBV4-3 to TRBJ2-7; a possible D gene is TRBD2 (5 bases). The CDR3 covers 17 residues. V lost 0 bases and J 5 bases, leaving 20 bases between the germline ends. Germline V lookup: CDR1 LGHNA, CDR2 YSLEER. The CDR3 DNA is TGCGCCAGCAGCCAAGATCTCTCTGGAGGATACGGGGACGAGCAGTACTTC. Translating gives CASSQDLSGGYGDEQYF.

The CDR3 loop reads CASSRGASTEAFF. As DNA, the CDR3 is TGCGCCAGCAGCCGGGGAGCTAGCACTGAAGCTTTCTTT. This chain joins TRBV4-1 and TRBJ1-1, with D uncertain. CDR3 length: 13 residues. The germline V gene encodes CDR1 MGHRA and CDR2 YSYEKL. V lost 4 bases and J 4 bases, leaving 10 bases between the germline ends.

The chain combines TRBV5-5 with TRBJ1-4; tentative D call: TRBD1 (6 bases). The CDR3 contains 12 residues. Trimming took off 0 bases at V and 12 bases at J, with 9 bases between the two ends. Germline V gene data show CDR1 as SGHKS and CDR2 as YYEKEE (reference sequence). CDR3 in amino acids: CASSLGDKELFF. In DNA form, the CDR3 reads TGTGCCAGCAGCTTGGGGGACAAGGAACTGTTTTTT.

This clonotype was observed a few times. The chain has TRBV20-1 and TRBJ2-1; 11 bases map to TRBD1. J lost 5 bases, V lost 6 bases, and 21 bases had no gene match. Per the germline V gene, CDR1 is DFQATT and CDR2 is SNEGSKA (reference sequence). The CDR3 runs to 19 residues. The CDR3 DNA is TGCAGTGCCAGCGGTCGGACAGGGGGCGCGGGTCCTGGAAACAATGAGCAGTTCTTC. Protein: CSASGRTGGAGPGNNEQFF.

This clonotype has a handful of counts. CDR3 nucleotide sequence: TGTGCCAGCAGCGTAGGGAGACTAGCGGGAGGGCCAGTCGAAAACTACGAGCAGTACTTC. Translating it yields CASSVGRLAGGPVENYEQYF. The rearrangement links TRBV9 to TRBJ2-7; the match to TRBD2 covers 14 bases. V dropped 0 bases and J dropped 3; count of bases not matched to a gene: 14. Germline loops: CDR1 SGDLS, CDR2 YYNGEE. The CDR3 is made up of 20 amino acids.